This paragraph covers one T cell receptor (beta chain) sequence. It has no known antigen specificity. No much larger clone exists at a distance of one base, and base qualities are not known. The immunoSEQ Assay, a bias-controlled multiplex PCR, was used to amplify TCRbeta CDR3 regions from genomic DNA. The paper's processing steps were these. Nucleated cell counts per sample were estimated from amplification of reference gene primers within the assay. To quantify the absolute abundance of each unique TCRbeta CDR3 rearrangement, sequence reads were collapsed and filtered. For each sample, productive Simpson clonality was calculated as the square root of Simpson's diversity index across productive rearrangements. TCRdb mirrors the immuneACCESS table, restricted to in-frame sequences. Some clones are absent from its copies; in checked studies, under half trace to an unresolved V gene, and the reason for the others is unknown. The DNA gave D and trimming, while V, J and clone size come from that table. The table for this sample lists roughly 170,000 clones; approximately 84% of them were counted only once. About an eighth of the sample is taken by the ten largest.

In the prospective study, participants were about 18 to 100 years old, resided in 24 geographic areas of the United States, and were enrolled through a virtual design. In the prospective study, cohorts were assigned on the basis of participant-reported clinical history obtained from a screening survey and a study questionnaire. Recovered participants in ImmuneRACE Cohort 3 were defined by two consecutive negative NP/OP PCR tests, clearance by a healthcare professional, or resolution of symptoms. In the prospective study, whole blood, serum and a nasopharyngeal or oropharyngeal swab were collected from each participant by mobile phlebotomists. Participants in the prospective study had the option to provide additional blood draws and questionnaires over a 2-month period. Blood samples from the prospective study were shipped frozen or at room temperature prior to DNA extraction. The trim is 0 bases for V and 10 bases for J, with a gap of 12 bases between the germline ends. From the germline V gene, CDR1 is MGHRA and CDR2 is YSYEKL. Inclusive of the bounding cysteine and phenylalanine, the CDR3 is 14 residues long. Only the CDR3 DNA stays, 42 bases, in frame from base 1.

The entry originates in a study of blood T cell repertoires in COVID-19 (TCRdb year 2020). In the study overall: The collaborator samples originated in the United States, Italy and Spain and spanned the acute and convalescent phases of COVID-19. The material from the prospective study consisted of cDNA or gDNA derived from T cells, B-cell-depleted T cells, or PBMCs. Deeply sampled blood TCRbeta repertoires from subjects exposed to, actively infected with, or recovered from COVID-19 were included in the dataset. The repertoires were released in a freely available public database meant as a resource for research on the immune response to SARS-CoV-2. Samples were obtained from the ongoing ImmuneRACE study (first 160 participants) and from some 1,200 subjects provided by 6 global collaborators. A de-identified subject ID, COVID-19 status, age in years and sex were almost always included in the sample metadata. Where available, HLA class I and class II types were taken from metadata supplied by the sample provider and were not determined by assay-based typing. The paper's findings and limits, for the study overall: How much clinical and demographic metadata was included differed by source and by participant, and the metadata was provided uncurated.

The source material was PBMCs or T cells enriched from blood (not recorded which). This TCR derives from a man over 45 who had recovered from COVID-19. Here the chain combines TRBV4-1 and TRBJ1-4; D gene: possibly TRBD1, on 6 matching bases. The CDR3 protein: CASSQEWQGLKLFF. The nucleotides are TGCGCCAGCAGCCAAGAATGGCAGGGGTTAAAACTGTTTTTT.